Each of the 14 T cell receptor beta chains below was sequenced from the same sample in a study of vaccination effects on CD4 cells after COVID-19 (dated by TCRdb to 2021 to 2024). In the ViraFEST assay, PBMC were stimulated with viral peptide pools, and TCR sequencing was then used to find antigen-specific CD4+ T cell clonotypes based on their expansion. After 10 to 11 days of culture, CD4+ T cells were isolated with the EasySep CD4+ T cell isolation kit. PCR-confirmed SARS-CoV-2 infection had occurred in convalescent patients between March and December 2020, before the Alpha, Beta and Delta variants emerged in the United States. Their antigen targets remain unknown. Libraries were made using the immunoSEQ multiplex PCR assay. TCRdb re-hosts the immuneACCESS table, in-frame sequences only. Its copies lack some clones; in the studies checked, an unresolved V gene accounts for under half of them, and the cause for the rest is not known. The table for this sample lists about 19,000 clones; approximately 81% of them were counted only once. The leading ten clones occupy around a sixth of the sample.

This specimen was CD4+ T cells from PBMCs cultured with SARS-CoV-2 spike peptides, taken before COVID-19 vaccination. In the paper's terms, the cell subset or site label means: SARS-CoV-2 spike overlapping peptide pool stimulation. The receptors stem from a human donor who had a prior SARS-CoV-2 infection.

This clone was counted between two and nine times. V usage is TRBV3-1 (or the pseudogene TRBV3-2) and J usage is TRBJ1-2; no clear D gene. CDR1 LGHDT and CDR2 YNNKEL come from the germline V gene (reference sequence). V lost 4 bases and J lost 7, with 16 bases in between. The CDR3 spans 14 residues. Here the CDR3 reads CASSREVSARGYTF. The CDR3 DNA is TGTGCCAGCAGCCGGGAGGTCTCCGCCCGTGGCTACACCTTC.

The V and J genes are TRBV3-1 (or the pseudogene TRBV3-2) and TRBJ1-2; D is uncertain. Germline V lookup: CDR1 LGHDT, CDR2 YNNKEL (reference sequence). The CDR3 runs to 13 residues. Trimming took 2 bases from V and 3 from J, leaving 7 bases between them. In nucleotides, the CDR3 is TGTGCCAGCAGCCAAACACCAGACTATGGCTACACCTTC. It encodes CASSQTPDYGYTF.

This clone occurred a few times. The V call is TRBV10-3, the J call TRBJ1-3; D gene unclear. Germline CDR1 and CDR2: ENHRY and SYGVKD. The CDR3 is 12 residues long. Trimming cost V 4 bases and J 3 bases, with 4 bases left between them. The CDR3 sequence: CAISGLGNTIYF. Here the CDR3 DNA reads TGTGCCATCAGTGGGCTTGGAAACACCATATATTTT.

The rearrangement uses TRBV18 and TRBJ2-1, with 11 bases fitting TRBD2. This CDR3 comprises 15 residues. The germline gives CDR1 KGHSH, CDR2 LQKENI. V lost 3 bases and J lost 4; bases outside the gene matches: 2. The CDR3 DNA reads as TGTGCCAGCTCACCGGGACTAGCGGATTACAATGAGCAGTTCTTC. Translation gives CASSPGLADYNEQFF. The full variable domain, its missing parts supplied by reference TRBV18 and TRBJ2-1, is NAGVMQNPRHLVRRRGQEARLRCSPMKGHSHVYWYRQLPEEGLKFMVYLQKENIIDESGMPKERFSAEFPKEGPSILRIQQVVRGDSAAYFCASSPGLADYNEQFFGPGTRLTVL.

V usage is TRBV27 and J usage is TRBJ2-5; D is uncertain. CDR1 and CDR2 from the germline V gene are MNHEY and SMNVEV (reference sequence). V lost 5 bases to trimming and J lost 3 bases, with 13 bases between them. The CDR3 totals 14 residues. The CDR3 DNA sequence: TGTGCCAGCAGTCGGGCCCCGACAAAAGAGACCCAGTACTTC. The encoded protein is CASSRAPTKETQYF.

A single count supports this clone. The CDR3 DNA sequence: TGTGCCAGCAGCTTAGATCTCACCACAGATACGCAGTATTTT. Protein: CASSLDLTTDTQYF. The genes are TRBV11-3 and TRBJ2-3; D not resolved. CDR1 is SGHNT and CDR2 is YENEEA in the germline V gene. V was cut by 0 bases and J by 2 bases, with 6 bases left in between. This CDR3 is 14 amino acids long.

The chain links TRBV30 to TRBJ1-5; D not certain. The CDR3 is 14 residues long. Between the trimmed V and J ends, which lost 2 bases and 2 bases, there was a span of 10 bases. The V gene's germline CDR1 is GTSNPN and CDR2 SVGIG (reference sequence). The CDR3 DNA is TGTGCCTGGAGTTTGGGCCTGGGCAATCAGCCCCAGCATTTT. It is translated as CAWSLGLGNQPQHF.

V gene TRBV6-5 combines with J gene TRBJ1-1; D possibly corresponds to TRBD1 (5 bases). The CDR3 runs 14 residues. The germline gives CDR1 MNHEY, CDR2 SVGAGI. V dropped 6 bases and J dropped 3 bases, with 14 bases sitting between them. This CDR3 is CASSLGGVDTEAFF. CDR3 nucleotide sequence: TGTGCCAGCAGCCTGGGGGGAGTCGACACTGAAGCTTTCTTT.

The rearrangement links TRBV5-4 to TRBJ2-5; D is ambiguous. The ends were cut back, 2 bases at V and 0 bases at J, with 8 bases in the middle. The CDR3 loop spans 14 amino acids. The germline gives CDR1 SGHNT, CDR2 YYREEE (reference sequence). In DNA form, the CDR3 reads TGTGCCAGCAGCTTTAACTCGTACCAAGAGACCCAGTACTTC. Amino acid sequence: CASSFNSYQETQYF.

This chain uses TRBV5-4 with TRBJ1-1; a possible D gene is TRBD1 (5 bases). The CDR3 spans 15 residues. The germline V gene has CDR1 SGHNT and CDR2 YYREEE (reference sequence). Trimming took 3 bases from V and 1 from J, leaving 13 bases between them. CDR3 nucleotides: TGTGCCAGCAGCTACCCGGGGCAGGGGAACACTGAAGCTTTCTTT. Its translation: CASSYPGQGNTEAFF. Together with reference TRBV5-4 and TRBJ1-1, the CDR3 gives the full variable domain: ETGVTQSPTHLIKTRGQQVTLRCSSQSGHNTVSWYQQALGQGPQFIFQYYREEENGRGNFPPRFSGLQFPNYSSELNVNALELDDSALYLCASSYPGQGNTEAFFGQGTRLTVV.

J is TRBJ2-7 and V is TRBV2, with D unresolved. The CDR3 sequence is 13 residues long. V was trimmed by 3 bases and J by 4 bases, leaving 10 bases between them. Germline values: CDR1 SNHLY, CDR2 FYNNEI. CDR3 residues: CASSDLGLYEQYF. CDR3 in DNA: TGTGCCAGCAGTGACCTAGGCCTATACGAGCAGTACTTC.

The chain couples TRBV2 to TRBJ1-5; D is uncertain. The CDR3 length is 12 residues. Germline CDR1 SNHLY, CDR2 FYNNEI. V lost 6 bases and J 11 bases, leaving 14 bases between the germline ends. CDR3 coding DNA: TGTGCCAGCAGCCTTACACTCCCAGCCCAGCATTTT. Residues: CASSLTLPAQHF.

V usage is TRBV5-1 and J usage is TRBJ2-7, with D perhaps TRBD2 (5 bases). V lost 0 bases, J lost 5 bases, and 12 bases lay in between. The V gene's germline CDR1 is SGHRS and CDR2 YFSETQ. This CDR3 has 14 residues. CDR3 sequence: CASSLAGNGDEQYF. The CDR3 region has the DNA TGCGCCAGCAGCTTGGCTGGGAACGGGGACGAGCAGTACTTC. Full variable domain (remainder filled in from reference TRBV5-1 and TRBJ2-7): KAGVTQTPRYLIKTRGQQVTLSCSPISGHRSVSWYQQTPGQGLQFLFEYFSETQRNKGNFPGRFSGRQFSNSRSEMNVSTLELGDSALYLCASSLAGNGDEQYFGPGTRLTVT.

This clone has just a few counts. Here the CDR3 reads CASSLSIGPQHF. The CDR3 DNA follows: TGTGCCAGCAGTCTCAGTATCGGGCCCCAGCATTTT. The J gene is TRBJ1-5, the V gene TRBV12-3 or TRBV12-4; D unresolved. The CDR3 is made up of 12 amino acids. V was trimmed by 5 bases and J by 9 bases, leaving 11 bases between them.